A selection of T cell receptor beta chains follows, all from one sample in a study of PD-L1 blockade in urothelial cancer. Using immunoSEQ multiplex PCR, the repertoire was profiled, and TCRdb retains in-frame clones only, with some absent. The sample shows just over 40,000 clones, around 83% of them seen only once. The sequenced sample was PBMCs, obtained around atezolizumab (anti-PD-L1) treatment. The source of these receptors is a man aged 70-80 years with urothelial cancer. Both conserved end residues are part of each CDR3. The D gene is left open where the match is weak. Only part of the rows carry a size: once, few, many, or a class if the clone is expanded.

size | J | D | V | CDR3 | DNA
NA | TRBJ1-1 | TRBD1 | TRBV5-1 | CASSGTANTEAFF | TGCGCCAGCAGCGGGACAGCGAACACTGAAGCTTTCTTT
NA | TRBJ2-1 | TRBD2 | TRBV7-8 | CASSLTRLAGGNEQFF | TGTGCCAGCAGCCTCACGCGACTAGCGGGAGGGAATGAGCAGTTCTTC
NA | TRBJ2-1 | NA | TRBV20-1 | CSAILNEQFF | TGCAGTGCTATACTCAATGAGCAGTTCTTC
NA | TRBJ2-1 | NA | TRBV10-1 | CASSSGGSSYNEQFF | TGCGCCAGCAGCTCAGGGGGGAGCTCCTACAATGAGCAGTTCTTC
NA | TRBJ2-2 | NA | TRBV19 | CASSISLNTGELFF | TGTGCCAGTAGTATTTCCTTAAACACCGGGGAGCTGTTTTTT
NA | TRBJ2-7 | NA | TRBV18 | CASSPGLESYEQYF | TGTGCCAGCTCACCGGGGCTAGAATCCTACGAGCAGTACTTC
NA | TRBJ2-2 | NA | TRBV12-1 | CASSFVSRGQFTGELFF | TGTGCCAGCAGCTTTGTGTCCAGGGGGCAGTTTACCGGGGAGCTGTTTTTT
NA | TRBJ2-4 | NA | TRBV14 | CASSQEKTWNIQYF | TGTGCCAGCAGCCAAGAAAAGACTTGGAACATTCAGTACTTC
NA | TRBJ2-7 | TRBD2 | TRBV25-1 | CAGRGTSGKKYEQYF | TGTGCCGGACGGGGCACTAGCGGGAAAAAGTACGAGCAGTACTTC
NA | TRBJ1-1 | NA | TRBV7-9 | CASSFYRDADTEAFF | TGTGCCAGCAGCTTCTACAGGGACGCGGACACTGAAGCTTTCTTT
NA | TRBJ2-1 | TRBD2 | TRBV2 | CASSEKTSGYYNEQFF | TGTGCCAGCAGTGAAAAAACTAGCGGGTACTACAATGAGCAGTTCTTC
once | TRBJ2-2 | TRBD2 | TRBV19 | CASRYTTSGGTGELFF | TGTGCCAGTAGATACACCACTAGCGGAGGCACCGGGGAGCTGTTTTTT
NA | TRBJ2-5 | TRBD2 | TRBV10-2 | CASKAGSRETQYF | TGCGCCAGCAAAGCGGGATCCCGGGAGACCCAGTACTTC
once | TRBJ1-1 | NA | TRBV5-6 | CASSQLAGLSGTEAFF | TGTGCCAGCAGCCAACTAGCAGGGCTAAGCGGCACTGAAGCTTTCTTT
NA | TRBJ2-3 | NA | TRBV21-1 | CASSNKTGVGPGDTQYF | TGTGCCAGCAGCAATAAAACAGGGGTGGGCCCGGGGGATACGCAGTATTTT
NA | TRBJ2-1 | NA | TRBV7-9 | CASRQDSLRYNEQFF | TGTGCCAGCAGACAAGACTCCCTCCGCTACAATGAGCAGTTCTTC
NA | TRBJ2-3 | NA | TRBV29-1 | CSVRTRGPTDTQYF | TGCAGCGTGCGGACCCGAGGGCCTACAGATACGCAGTATTTT
NA | TRBJ1-1 | NA | TRBV7-9 | CASSIRRGADTEAFF | TGTGCCAGCAGCATCCGCAGGGGCGCAGACACTGAAGCTTTCTTT